This T cell receptor (beta chain) appears in the sequencing data of a study of blood T cell repertoires in COVID-19. Background on the study: Acute-phase and convalescent COVID-19 samples originated in the United States, Italy and Spain. T cells, B-cell-depleted T cells, or PBMCs supplied cDNA or gDNA.

In the original processing: By means of reference gene primer amplification, nucleated cell counts were estimated. Repertoires were generated with immunoSEQ multiplex PCR, while TCRdb's copy carries only in-frame clones and drops some. Clone size and the V and J calls come from that table; the DNA yielded D and trimming. Of approximately 160,000 clones detected, approximately 80% appear once; the ten largest clones hold about 7.8%. The trim removed 2 bases at V and 2 bases at J, leaving 7 bases unmatched. Per germline, CDR1 PRHDT and CDR2 FYEKMQ (reference sequence). This CDR3 comprises 17 residues. The receptor was derived from a woman in her forties or fifties in a cohort sampled during active or convalescent COVID-19. Sequenced: peripheral blood. The J gene is TRBJ2-1, the V gene TRBV13; the match to TRBD1 covers 9 bases. CDR3 sequence reads: CASSLKAGTGTYNEQFF. The CDR3 nucleotides are TGTGCCAGCAGCTTAAAGGCTGGGACAGGGACCTACAATGAGCAGTTCTTC.